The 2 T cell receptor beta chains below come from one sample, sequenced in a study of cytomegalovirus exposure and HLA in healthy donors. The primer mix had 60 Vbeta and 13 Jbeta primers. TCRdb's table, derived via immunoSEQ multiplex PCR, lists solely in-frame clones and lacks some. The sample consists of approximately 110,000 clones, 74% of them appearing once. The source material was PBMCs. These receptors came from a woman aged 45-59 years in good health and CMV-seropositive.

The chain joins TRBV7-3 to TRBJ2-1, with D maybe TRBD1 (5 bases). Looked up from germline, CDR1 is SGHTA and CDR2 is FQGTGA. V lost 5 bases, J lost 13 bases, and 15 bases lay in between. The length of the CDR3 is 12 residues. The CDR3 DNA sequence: TGTGCCAGCAGCCCTCCTCAGGGTACCCAGTTCTTC. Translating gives CASSPPQGTQFF.

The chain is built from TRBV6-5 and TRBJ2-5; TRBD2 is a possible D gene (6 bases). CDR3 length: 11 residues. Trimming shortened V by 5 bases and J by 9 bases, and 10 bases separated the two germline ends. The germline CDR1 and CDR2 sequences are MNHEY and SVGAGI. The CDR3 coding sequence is TGTGCCAGCAGTACCAGGGAGGCCCAGTACTTC. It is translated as CASSTREAQYF.